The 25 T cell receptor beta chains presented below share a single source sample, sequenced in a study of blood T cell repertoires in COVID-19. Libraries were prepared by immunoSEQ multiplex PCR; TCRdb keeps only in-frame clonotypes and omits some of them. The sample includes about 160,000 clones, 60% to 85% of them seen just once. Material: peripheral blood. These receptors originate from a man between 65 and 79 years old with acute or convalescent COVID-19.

This CDR3 is CASSQAGGTDTQYF. In DNA, the CDR3 is TGTGCCAGCAGCCAAGCGGGGGGCACAGATACGCAGTATTTT. This chain joins TRBV3-1 (or the pseudogene TRBV3-2) and TRBJ2-3, with a weak D call TRBD2 (6 bases). Trimming removed 1 base from V and 1 base from J, with 6 bases in between. The CDR3 loop spans 14 amino acids. Per the germline V gene, CDR1 is LGHDT and CDR2 is YNNKEL (reference sequence).

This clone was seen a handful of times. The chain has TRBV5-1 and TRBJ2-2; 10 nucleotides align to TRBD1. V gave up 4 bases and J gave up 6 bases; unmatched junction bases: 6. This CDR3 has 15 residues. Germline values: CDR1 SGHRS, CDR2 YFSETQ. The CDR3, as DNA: TGCGCCAGCAGCGCCGGACAGGGGGTTTCCGGGGAGCTGTTTTTT. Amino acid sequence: CASSAGQGVSGELFF.

The CDR3 DNA reads as TGTGCCACCAGTGATGGGGATTGGCGGGGGGAGTACACAGATACGCAGTATTTT. This translates into CATSDGDWRGEYTDTQYF. V usage is TRBV24-1 and J usage is TRBJ2-3; TRBD2 agrees at 8 bases. The germline CDR1 and CDR2 sequences are KGHDR and SFDVKD. V trimming: 3 bases; J trimming: 2 bases; junction bases outside the gene matches: 12. This CDR3 is 18 amino acids long.

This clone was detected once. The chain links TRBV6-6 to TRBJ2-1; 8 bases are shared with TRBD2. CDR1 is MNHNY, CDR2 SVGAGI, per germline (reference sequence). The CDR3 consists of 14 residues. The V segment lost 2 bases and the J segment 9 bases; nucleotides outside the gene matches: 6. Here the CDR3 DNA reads TGTGCCAGCAGTTACCCGGGACTAGATATTGAGCAGTTCTTC. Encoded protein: CASSYPGLDIEQFF.

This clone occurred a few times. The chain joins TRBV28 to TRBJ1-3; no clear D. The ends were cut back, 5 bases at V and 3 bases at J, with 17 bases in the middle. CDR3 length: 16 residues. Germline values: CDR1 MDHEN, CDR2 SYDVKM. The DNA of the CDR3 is TGTGCCAGCAGTCGCGGCCAGAAAGGCAATGGAAACACCATATATTTT. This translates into CASSRGQKGNGNTIYF.

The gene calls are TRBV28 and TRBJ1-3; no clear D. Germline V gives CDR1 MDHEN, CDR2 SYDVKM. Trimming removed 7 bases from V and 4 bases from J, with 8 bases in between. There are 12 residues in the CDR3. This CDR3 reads CASTLQGNTIYF. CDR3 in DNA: TGTGCCAGCACCTTACAGGGAAACACCATATATTTT. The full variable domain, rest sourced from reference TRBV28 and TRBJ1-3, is DVKVTQSSRYLVKRTGEKVFLECVQDMDHENMFWYRQDPGLGLRLIYFSYDVKMKEKGDIPEGYSVSREKKERFSLILESASTNQTSMYLCASTLQGNTIYFGEGSWLTVV.

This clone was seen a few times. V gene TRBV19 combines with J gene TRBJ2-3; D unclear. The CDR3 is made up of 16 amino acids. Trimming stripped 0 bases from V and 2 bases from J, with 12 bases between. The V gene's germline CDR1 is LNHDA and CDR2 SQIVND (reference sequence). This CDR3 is CASSIDVASNTDTQYF. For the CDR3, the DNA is TGTGCCAGTAGTATAGATGTGGCCAGTAACACAGATACGCAGTATTTT.

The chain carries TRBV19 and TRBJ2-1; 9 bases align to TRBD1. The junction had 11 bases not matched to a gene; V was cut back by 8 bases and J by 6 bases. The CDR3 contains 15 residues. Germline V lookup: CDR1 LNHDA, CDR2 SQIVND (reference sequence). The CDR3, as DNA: TGTGCCAGTTCGGGGAGGGACAGGGCTTTCAATGAGCAGTTCTTC. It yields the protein CASSGRDRAFNEQFF.

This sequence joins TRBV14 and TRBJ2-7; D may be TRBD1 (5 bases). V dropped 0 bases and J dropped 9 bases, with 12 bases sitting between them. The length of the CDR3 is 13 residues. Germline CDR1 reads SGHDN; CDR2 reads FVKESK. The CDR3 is CASSQDRVLRQYF. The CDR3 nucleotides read TGTGCCAGCAGCCAAGACAGGGTCCTCCGGCAGTACTTC. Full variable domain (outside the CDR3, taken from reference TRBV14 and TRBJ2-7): EAGVTQFPSHSVIEKGQTVTLRCDPISGHDNLYWYRRVMGKEIKFLLHFVKESKQDESGMPNNRFLAERTGGTYSTLKVQPAELEDSGVYFCASSQDRVLRQYFGPGTRLTVT.

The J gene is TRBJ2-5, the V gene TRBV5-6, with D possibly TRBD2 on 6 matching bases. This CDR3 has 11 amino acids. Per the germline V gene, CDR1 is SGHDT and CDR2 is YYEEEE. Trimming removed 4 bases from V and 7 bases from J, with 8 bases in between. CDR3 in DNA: TGTGCCAGCAGCAGGAGGGTGACCCAGTACTTC. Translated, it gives CASSRRVTQYF.

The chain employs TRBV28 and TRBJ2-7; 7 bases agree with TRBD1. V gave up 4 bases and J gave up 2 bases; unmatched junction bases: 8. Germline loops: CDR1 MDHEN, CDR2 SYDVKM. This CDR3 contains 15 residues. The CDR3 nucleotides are TGTGCCAGCAGTTCTACAGGGGATTACACCTACGAGCAGTACTTC. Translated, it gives CASSSTGDYTYEQYF.

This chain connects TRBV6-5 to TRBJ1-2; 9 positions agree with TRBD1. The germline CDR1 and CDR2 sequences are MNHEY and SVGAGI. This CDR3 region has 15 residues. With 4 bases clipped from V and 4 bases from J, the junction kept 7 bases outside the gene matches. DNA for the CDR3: TGTGCCAGCAGTTCCCATGCGGGACAGGGCTATGGCTACACCTTC. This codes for CASSSHAGQGYGYTF.

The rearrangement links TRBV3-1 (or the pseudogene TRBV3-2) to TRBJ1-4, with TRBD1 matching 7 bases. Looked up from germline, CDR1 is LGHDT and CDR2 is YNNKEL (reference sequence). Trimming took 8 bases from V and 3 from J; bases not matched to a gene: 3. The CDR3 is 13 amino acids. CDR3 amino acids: CASSGQANEKLFF. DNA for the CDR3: TGTGCCAGCTCCGGACAGGCTAATGAAAAACTGTTTTTT.

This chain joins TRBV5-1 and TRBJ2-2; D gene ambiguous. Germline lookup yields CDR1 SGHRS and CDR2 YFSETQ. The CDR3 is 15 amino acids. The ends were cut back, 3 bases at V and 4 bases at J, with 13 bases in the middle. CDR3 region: CASSSMTSTTGELFF. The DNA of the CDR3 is TGCGCCAGCAGCTCAATGACAAGCACCACCGGGGAGCTGTTTTTT.

The chain's CDR3 is CASRGGGLGNQPQHF. Written as DNA, the CDR3 is TGTGCCAGCAGGGGCGGGGGGCTCGGCAATCAGCCCCAGCATTTT. This rearrangement joins TRBV28 to TRBJ1-5; the D gene is possibly TRBD1 (6 bases). Trimming took 6 bases from V and 2 from J, leaving 14 bases between them. The CDR3 totals 15 residues. Germline V gene data show CDR1 as MDHEN and CDR2 as SYDVKM.

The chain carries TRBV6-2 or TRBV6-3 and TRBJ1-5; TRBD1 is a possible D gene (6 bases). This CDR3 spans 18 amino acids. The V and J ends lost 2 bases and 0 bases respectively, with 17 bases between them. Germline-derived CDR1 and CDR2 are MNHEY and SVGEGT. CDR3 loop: CASSYTTGVYYSNQPQHF. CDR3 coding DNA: TGTGCCAGCAGTTACACGACAGGTGTATATTATAGCAATCAGCCCCAGCATTTT.

CDR3 residues: CASSFEGYGYTF. CDR3 bases: TGTGCCAGCAGTTTCGAGGGTTATGGCTACACCTTC. The chain uses TRBV28 and TRBJ1-2; D is ambiguous. Trimming removed 3 bases from V and 5 bases from J, with 7 bases in between. The CDR3 is 12 amino acids. The V gene's germline CDR1 is MDHEN and CDR2 SYDVKM.

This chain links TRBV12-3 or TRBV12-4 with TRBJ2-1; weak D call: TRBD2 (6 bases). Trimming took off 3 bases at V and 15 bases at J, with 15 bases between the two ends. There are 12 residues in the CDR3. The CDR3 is CASSFGRGPAFF. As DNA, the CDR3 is TGTGCCAGCAGTTTTGGGCGGGGCCCCGCGTTCTTC.

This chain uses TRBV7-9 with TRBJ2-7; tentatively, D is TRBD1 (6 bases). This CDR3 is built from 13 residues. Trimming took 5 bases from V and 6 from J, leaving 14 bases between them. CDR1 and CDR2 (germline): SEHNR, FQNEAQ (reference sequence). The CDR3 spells CASSPQTGLEQYF. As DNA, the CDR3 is TGTGCCAGCAGCCCCCAAACAGGGCTCGAGCAGTACTTC.

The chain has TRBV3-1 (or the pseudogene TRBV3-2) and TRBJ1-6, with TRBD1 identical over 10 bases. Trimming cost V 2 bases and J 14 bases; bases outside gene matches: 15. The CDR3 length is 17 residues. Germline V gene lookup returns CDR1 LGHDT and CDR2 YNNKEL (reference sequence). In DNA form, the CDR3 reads TGTGCCAGCAGCCAACCCCCGGGACAGGGGTCTGGGGGGGCCCTCCACTTT. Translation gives CASSQPPGQGSGGALHF.

The CDR3 DNA follows: TGTGCCAGCAGTGACCCACAGGTTGGTCGCTCGTACGAGCAGTACTTC. It is translated as CASSDPQVGRSYEQYF. The rearrangement links TRBV6-1 to TRBJ2-7; perhaps TRBD1 as D (5 bases). The CDR3 sequence is 16 residues long. CDR1 is MNHNS and CDR2 is SASEGT in the germline V gene. The V end lost 3 bases, the J end lost 4 bases, and 19 bases lay between the germline ends.

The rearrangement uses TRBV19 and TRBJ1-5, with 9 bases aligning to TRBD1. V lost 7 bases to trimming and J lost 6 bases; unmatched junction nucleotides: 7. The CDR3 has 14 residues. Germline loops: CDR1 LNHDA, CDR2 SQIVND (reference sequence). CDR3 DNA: TGTGCCAGTAAATCGGACAGGGGAAGTCAGCCCCAGCATTTT. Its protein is CASKSDRGSQPQHF.

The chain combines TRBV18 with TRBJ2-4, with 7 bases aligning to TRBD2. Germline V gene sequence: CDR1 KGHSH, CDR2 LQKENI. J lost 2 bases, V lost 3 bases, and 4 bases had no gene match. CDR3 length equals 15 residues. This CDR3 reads CASSPRAGTKNIQYF. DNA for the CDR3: TGTGCCAGCTCACCCCGAGCGGGGACCAAAAACATTCAGTACTTC.

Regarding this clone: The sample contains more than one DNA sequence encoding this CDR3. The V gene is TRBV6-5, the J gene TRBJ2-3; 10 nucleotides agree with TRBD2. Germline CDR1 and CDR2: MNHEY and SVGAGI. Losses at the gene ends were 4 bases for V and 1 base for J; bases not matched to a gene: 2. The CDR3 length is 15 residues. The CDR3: CASSLLAGGTDTQYF. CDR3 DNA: TGTGCCAGCAGTTTGCTAGCGGGGGGCACAGATACGCAGTATTTT.

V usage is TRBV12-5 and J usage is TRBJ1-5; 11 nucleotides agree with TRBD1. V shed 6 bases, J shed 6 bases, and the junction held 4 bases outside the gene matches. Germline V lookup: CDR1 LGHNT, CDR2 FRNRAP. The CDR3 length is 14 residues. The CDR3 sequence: CASGLGTGGQPQHF. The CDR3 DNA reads TGTGCTAGTGGCCTTGGGACAGGGGGTCAGCCCCAGCATTTT.